One and the same sample provided the 21 T cell receptor beta chains below, sequenced in a study of cytotoxic CD8 clonotypes in ibrutinib-treated CLL. Some clones are missing from TCRdb's copy, which holds only in-frame ones; the method was immunoSEQ multiplex PCR. The repertoire includes about 140,000 clones, around 80% of them detected once, and about 7.4% sits in the top ten. This material consisted of PBMCs, taken after 36 months of ibrutinib treatment. These TCRs come from a human donor with chronic lymphocytic leukemia.

This clone has only one observation. The gene calls are TRBV5-6 and TRBJ2-5; tentatively, D is TRBD1 or TRBD2 (5 bases each). The germline V gene has CDR1 SGHDT and CDR2 YYEEEE. V was pared by 0 bases and J by 5 bases, with 14 bases between. The CDR3 is 15 residues long. The CDR3 region has the DNA TGTGCCAGCAGCTTGGTGGGACGGATGTGGGAGACCCAGTACTTC. Protein sequence: CASSLVGRMWETQYF. The complete variable domain, with remaining parts taken from reference TRBV5-6 and TRBJ2-5, reads DAGVTQSPTHLIKTRGQQVTLRCSPKSGHDTVSWYQQALGQGPQFIFQYYEEEERQRGNFPDRFSGHQFPNYSSELNVNALLLGDSALYLCASSLVGRMWETQYFGPGTRLLVL.

The rearrangement uses TRBV7-5 and TRBJ2-5; TRBD2, the table's D call, was not compared with the DNA. TRBV7-5 is a known pseudogene. CDR3 length: 13 residues. The CDR3 bases are TGTGTCTGCAGCGGGGGGGAGGAAGAGACCCAGTACTTC. Amino acids: CVCSGGEEETQYF.

This chain uses TRBV7-9 with TRBJ1-2; D unresolved. The length of the CDR3 is 14 residues. Looked up from germline, CDR1 is SEHNR and CDR2 is FQNEAQ (reference sequence). The germline V and J ends were trimmed by 5 bases and 3 bases, with 13 bases remaining between them. CDR3 sequence (DNA): TGTGCCAGCAGCCTACCACCCTGGTACTATGGCTACACCTTC. It encodes CASSLPPWYYGYTF.

The chain uses TRBV5-1 and TRBJ1-1; 7 bases line up with TRBD1. From germline, CDR1 is SGHRS and CDR2 YFSETQ. V shed 8 bases, J shed 4 bases, and the junction held 11 bases outside the gene matches. The CDR3 covers 14 residues. CDR3 sequence reads: CASGRGTAGTEAFF. Here the CDR3 DNA reads TGCGCCAGTGGAAGGGGGACAGCGGGCACTGAAGCTTTCTTT.

The gene calls are TRBV7-3 and TRBJ2-2; D uncertain. The CDR3 is 16 residues long. The V gene lost 3 bases and the J gene lost 0 bases, with 11 bases spanning the gap. Germline CDR1 reads SGHTA; CDR2 reads FQGTGA. The CDR3, as DNA: TGTGCCAGCAGCTTGCTTCCAGTCTCGAACACCGGGGAGCTGTTTTTT. Encoded protein: CASSLLPVSNTGELFF.

The J gene is TRBJ1-5, the V gene TRBV4-1; 7 bases align to TRBD1. With V trimmed by 1 base and J by 6 bases, 15 bases remained unmatched. The CDR3 has 18 amino acids. Germline CDR1 is MGHRA and CDR2 is YSYEKL. CDR3 nucleotides: TGCGCCAGCAGCCAAGGGAGGGCGAGGGGGCGCGCAGGTCAGCCCCAGCATTTT. Amino acids: CASSQGRARGRAGQPQHF.

In its sample, this clone was seen once. The V gene is TRBV28, the J gene TRBJ1-2; perhaps TRBD1 as D (6 bases). Trimming took off 2 bases at V and 8 bases at J, with 12 bases between the two ends. Germline loops: CDR1 MDHEN, CDR2 SYDVKM. The CDR3 runs to 13 residues. The CDR3 sequence: CASSLRGARGYTF. The CDR3 DNA reads as TGTGCCAGCAGTTTACGGGGGGCGCGGGGCTACACCTTC.

The chain is built from TRBV11-3 and TRBJ1-1; D gene uncertain. V was cut by 1 base and J by 7 bases, with 16 bases left in between. The germline V gene encodes CDR1 SGHNT and CDR2 YENEEA. This CDR3 contains 15 residues. CDR3 in amino acids: CASSLGGSYRGEAFF. The CDR3 DNA follows: TGTGCCAGCAGCTTAGGCGGTTCGTATCGCGGTGAAGCTTTCTTT.

This clone was seen a single time. The gene calls are TRBV27 and TRBJ2-1; 14 bases match TRBD2. Trimming cost V 3 bases and J 8 bases; bases outside gene matches: 3. Germline CDR1 is MNHEY and CDR2 is SMNVEV (reference sequence). This CDR3 comprises 15 residues. CDR3 loop: CASSFSGLAGDEQFF. CDR3 sequence (DNA): TGTGCCAGCAGTTTTTCGGGACTAGCGGGAGATGAGCAGTTCTTC.

The gene calls are TRBV25-1 and TRBJ2-3; D perhaps matches TRBD1 (6 bases). Deletions cut 3 bases from V and 2 bases from J, with 12 bases between. The CDR3 spans 15 residues. Germline values: CDR1 MGHDK, CDR2 SYGVNS. The CDR3 region has the DNA TGTGCCAGCAGTGAGCCAGGACAGTACACAGATACGCAGTATTTT. It encodes CASSEPGQYTDTQYF.

The chain recombines TRBV30 with TRBJ2-1; 7 bases agree with TRBD2. The CDR3 has 17 amino acids. Germline loops: CDR1 GTSNPN, CDR2 SVGIG (reference sequence). The V segment lost 3 bases and the J segment 5 bases; nucleotides outside the gene matches: 16. The CDR3 DNA follows: TGTGCCTGGAGGCCTGCATATGGGCGGGGGATCAACAATGAGCAGTTCTTC. Protein: CAWRPAYGRGINNEQFF.

This chain links TRBV12-5 with TRBJ2-7; a possible D gene is TRBD1 (6 bases). V was pared by 0 bases and J by 6 bases, with 15 bases between. CDR1 is LGHNT, CDR2 FRNRAP, per germline. The CDR3 totals 15 residues. The CDR3 loop is CASGLVIQGIREQYF. The CDR3 DNA reads as TGTGCTAGTGGTTTGGTAATACAGGGAATACGCGAGCAGTACTTC.

A word on this clone: Germline and junction disagree at one end, which may indicate a read error. The chain combines TRBV7-8 with TRBJ2-1; unclear D gene. The CDR3 loop spans 13 amino acids. Germline assignment: CDR1 SGHVS and CDR2 FQNEAQ. This chain's CDR3 is CASSLAVYSEQFF. CDR3 in DNA: TGTGCCAGCAGCTTAGCGGTCTACAGTGAGCAGTTCTTC. Full variable domain (rest looked up from reference TRBV7-8 and TRBJ2-1): GAGVSQSPRYKVAKRGQDVALRCDPISGHVSLFWYQQALGQGPEFLTYFQNEAQLDKSGLPSDRFFAERPEGSVSTLKIQRTQQEDSAVYLCASSLAVYSEQFFGPGTRLTVL.

The V and J genes are TRBV28 and TRBJ2-7; 11 nucleotides align to TRBD1. V gave up 5 bases and J gave up 1 base; unmatched junction bases: 7. This CDR3 has 16 amino acids. Germline CDR1 reads MDHEN; CDR2 reads SYDVKM. CDR3 nucleotides: TGTGCCAGCAGTCACACAGGACAGGGGGCATCCTACGAGCAGTACTTC. It translates to CASSHTGQGASYEQYF.

The genes are TRBV4-1 and TRBJ1-1; weak D call: TRBD1 (6 bases). Between the trimmed V and J ends, which lost 3 bases and 8 bases, there was a span of 16 bases. The CDR3 runs to 14 residues. The germline CDR1 and CDR2 sequences are MGHRA and YSYEKL. The CDR3 spells CASSQRHREREAFF. CDR3 nucleotide sequence: TGCGCCAGCAGCCAGAGACACAGGGAGAGGGAAGCTTTCTTT.

The rearrangement links TRBV7-3 to TRBJ2-1, with 11 positions matching TRBD2. After removal of 2 bases from V and 10 bases from J, the junction contained 10 bases not matched to a gene. CDR3 size: 16 residues. From germline, CDR1 is SGHTA and CDR2 FQGTGA. The CDR3 loop reads CASSLRVAGGRKEQFF. The CDR3 nucleotides read TGTGCCAGCAGCTTACGGGTAGCGGGAGGGCGGAAGGAGCAGTTCTTC.

The DNA for the CDR3 is TGTGCCAGCAGCCCGGGGGGACAGTACGAGCAGTACTTC. It encodes CASSPGGQYEQYF. The genes are TRBV11-3 and TRBJ2-7, with D perhaps matching TRBD1 or TRBD2 (7 bases each). CDR1 is SGHNT, CDR2 YENEEA, per germline. V shed 5 bases and J shed 4 bases, with 12 bases lying between them. This CDR3 is built from 13 residues.

V gene TRBV2 combines with J gene TRBJ2-3; the D gene is possibly TRBD2 (5 bases). The germline V gene encodes CDR1 SNHLY and CDR2 FYNNEI. Trimming took 5 bases from V and 6 from J, leaving 9 bases between them. The CDR3 is 12 amino acids. CDR3 region: CASSREGDTQYF. Written as DNA, the CDR3 is TGTGCCAGCAGTCGAGAGGGTGATACGCAGTATTTT.

This chain uses TRBV28 with TRBJ2-5; TRBD1 might be the D (6 bases). CDR3 length: 13 amino acids. V lost 5 bases and J lost 1, with 8 bases in between. CDR1 and CDR2 from the germline V gene are MDHEN and SYDVKM. CDR3 sequence: CASSTGLQETQYF. The CDR3 coding sequence is TGTGCCAGCAGTACAGGGCTCCAAGAGACCCAGTACTTC.

CDR3 region: CASSHTQPPYEQYF. CDR3 DNA sequence: TGCGCCAGCAGTCACACCCAACCCCCCTACGAGCAGTACTTC. The chain carries TRBV4-1 and TRBJ2-7, with D unclear. Looked up from germline, CDR1 is MGHRA and CDR2 is YSYEKL. Trimming removed 6 bases from V and 2 bases from J, with 14 bases in between. This CDR3 has 14 amino acids.

The chain employs TRBV2 and TRBJ2-7, with D perhaps TRBD2 (6 bases). Germline values: CDR1 SNHLY, CDR2 FYNNEI. This CDR3 contains 15 residues. Trimming took off 8 bases at V and 3 bases at J, with 20 bases between the two ends. For the CDR3, the DNA is TGTGCCAGCCAGCGAGCGGGCGGGATTTTCTACGAGCAGTACTTC. It codes for CASQRAGGIFYEQYF. The full variable domain, completed using reference TRBV2 and TRBJ2-7, is EPEVTQTPSHQVTQMGQEVILRCVPISNHLYFYWYRQILGQKVEFLVSFYNNEISEKSEIFDDQFSVERPDGSNFTLKIRSTKLEDSAMYFCASQRAGGIFYEQYFGPGTRLTVT.